This T cell receptor beta chain was captured in a study of post-analysis software for immune sequencing data. General study results and limits: In patients, about five TRBV segments were more frequent than in controls, with TRBV5-6, TRBV5-1 and TRBV20-1 among them.

A word on this clonotype: Its antigen is unidentified.

cDNA libraries of TCR beta carried unique molecular identifiers. TCRdb fed the PCR reads into MiXCR, producing one record per CDR3 protein. Of fewer than 850,000 distinct CDR3 sequences listed, about 32% are singletons. V was shortened by 4 bases and J by 4 bases, with 11 bases between the two germline ends. The CDR3 runs to 13 residues. CDR1 and CDR2 from the germline V gene are MNHEY and SMNVEV (reference sequence). The J gene is TRBJ2-7, the V gene TRBV27, with TRBD2 as a possible D gene (6 bases). Material: blood. The TCR originated in a girl aged 10 to 17 with multiple sclerosis. The DNA for the CDR3 is TGTGCCAGCAGTTCGAGCGGGTGGTACGAGCAGTACTTC. Its protein product is CASSSSGWYEQYF.